The clone carrying this T cell receptor beta chain was counted a single time. Its cognate antigen is unknown. Germline assignment: CDR1 MNHNS and CDR2 SASEGT. This CDR3 spans 20 amino acids. Trimming removed 4 bases at V and 9 bases at J, with 31 bases between. This record belongs to a study of siplizumab effects on memory and regulatory T cells. Data came from immunoSEQ multiplex PCR; TCRdb stores just in-frame clones and leaves some out. The data contain 70,000 to 100,000 clones, around 97% of them singletons. Findings and limits, study-wide: In controls, about 28% of mappable alloreactive CD4+ clones were Treg-derived on average, versus roughly 69% with siplizumab. The mapping of alloreactive clones to unstimulated subsets covered only a minor fraction of them. Naive versus memory phenotype went unassigned for roughly 75-96% of proliferating CD4+ or CD8+ clones.

The clonotype comes from a human donor in good health. Source material: naive CD4+ T cells sorted from blood. The V call is TRBV6-1, the J call TRBJ1-6, with D unresolved. CDR3 DNA: TGTGCCAGCAGTGCAACGCCCGACACCAGGTGGGATTTTATTGGTTCACCCCTCCACTTT. Encoded protein: CASSATPDTRWDFIGSPLHF.